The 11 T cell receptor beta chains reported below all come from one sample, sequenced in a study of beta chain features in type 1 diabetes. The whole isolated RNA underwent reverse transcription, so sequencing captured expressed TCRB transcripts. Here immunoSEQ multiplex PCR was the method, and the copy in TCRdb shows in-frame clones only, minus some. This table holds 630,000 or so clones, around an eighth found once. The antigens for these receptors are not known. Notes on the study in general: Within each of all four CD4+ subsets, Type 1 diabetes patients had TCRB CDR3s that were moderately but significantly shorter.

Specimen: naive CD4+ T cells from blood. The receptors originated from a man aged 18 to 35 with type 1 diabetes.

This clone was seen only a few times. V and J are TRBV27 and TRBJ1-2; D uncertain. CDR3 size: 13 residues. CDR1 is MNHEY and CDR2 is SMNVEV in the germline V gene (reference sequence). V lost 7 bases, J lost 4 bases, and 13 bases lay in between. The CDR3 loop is CASTPLGGYGYTF. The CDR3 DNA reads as TGTGCCAGCACCCCACTCGGAGGCTATGGCTACACCTTC.

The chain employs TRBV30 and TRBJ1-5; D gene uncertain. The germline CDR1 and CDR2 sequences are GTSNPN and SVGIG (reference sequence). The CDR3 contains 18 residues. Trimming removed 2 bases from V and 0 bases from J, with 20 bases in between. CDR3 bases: TGTGCCTGGAGTCACCGATCCCTAAGAAGTTATAGCAATCAGCCCCAGCATTTT. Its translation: CAWSHRSLRSYSNQPQHF.

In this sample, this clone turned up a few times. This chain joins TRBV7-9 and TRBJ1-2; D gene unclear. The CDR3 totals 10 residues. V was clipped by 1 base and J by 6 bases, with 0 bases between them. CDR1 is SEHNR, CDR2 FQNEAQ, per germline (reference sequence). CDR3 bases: TGTGCCAGCAGCTTAGATGGCTACACCTTC. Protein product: CASSLDGYTF.

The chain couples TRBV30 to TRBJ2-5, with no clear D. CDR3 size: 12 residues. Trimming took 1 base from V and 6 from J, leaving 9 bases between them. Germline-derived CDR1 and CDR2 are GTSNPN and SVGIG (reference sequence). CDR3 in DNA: TGTGCCTGGAGTGCCAATACACAGACCCAGTACTTC. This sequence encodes CAWSANTQTQYF. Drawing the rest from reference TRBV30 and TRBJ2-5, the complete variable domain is SQTIHQWPATLVQPVGSPLSLECTVEGTSNPNLYWYRQAAGRGLQLLFYSVGIGQISSEVPQNLSASRPQDRQFILSSKKLLLSDSGFYLCAWSANTQTQYFGPGTRLLVL.

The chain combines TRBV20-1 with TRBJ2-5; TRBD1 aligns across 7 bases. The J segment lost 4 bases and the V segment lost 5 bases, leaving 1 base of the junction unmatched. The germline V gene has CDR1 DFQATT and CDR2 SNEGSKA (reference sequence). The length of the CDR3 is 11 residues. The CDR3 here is CSAQGVETQYF. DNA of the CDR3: TGCAGTGCTCAGGGGGTAGAGACCCAGTACTTC.

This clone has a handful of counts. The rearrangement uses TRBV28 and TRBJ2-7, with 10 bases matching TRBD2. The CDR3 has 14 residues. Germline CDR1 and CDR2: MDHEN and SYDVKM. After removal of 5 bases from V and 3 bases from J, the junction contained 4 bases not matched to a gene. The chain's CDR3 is CASSRTSGLYEQYF. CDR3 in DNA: TGTGCCAGCAGTAGGACTAGCGGACTCTACGAGCAGTACTTC.

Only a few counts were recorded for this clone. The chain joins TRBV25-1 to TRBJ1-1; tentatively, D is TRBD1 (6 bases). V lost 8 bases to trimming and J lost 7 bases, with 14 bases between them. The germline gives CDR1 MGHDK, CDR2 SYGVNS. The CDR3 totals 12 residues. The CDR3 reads CASRRGFGEAFF. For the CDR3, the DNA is TGTGCCAGCCGGAGGGGGTTCGGTGAAGCTTTCTTT.

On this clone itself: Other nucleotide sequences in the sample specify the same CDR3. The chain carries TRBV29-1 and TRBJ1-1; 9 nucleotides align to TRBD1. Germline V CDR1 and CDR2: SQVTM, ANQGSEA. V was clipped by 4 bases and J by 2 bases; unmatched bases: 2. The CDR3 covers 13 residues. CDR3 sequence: CSVGTGENTEAFF. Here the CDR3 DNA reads TGCAGCGTTGGGACAGGGGAAAACACTGAAGCTTTCTTT.

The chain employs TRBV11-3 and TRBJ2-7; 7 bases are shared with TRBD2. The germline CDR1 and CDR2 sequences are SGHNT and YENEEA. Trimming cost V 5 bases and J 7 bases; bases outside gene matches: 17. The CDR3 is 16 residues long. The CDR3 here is CASSPSGGRDFMEQYF. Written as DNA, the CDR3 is TGTGCCAGCAGCCCCTCGGGGGGACGTGACTTTATGGAGCAGTACTTC.

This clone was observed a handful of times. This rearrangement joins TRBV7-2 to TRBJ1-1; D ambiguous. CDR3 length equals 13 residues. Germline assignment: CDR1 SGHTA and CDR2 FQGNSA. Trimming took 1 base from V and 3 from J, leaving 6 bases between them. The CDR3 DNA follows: TGTGCCAGCAGCTTAGGGCTGGACACTGAAGCTTTCTTT. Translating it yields CASSLGLDTEAFF.

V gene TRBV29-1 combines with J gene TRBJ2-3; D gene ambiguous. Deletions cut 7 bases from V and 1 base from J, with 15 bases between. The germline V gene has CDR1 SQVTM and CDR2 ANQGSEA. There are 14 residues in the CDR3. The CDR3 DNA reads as TGCAGCGCTGCAGTAGGTTCAGGCACAGATACGCAGTATTTT. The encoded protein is CSAAVGSGTDTQYF.